A selection of T cell receptor beta chains follows, all from one sample in a study of T cells in tuberculosis. Assay: immunoSEQ multiplex PCR; the TCRdb copy retains only in-frame clones and omits some. Here the sample spans 20,000 to 25,000 clones, around nine tenths being singletons. Input material: PBMCs. The receptors were sampled from a donor between 10 and 29 years old with latent tuberculosis or without tuberculosis infection. Some clones in this sample may be carry-over from other donors' samples. The CDR3 runs from the conserved cysteine through the conserved F or W. Fields, in order: clone size, D gene, J gene, V gene, CDR3 protein, CDR3 DNA. D genes are given only for firm matches. The size entry is marked missing in some rows and otherwise reads once, few, many or a size class.

>once|TRBD1|TRBJ2-3|TRBV7-9
CASILDREIADTQYF
TGTGCCAGCATTCTCGACAGGGAGATCGCAGATACGCAGTATTTT
>.|.|TRBJ1-6|TRBV21-1
CARVDQVHSPLHF
TGTGCCAGAGTCGACCAGGTCCACTCACCCCTCCACTTT
>.|TRBD1|TRBJ1-4|TRBV5-1
CASSFRTGQADEKLFF
TGCGCCAGCAGCTTTAGGACAGGACAGGCAGATGAAAAACTGTTTTTT
>.|.|TRBJ1-3|TRBV20-1
CSARTEYTIYF
TGCAGTGCTAGAACCGAGTACACCATATATTTT
>once|.|TRBJ2-5|TRBV6-5
CASSYSAGRETQYF
TGTGCCAGCAGTTACTCGGCAGGGCGAGAGACCCAGTACTTC
>.|.|TRBJ2-1|TRBV10-2
CASRLGGGKEDEQFF
TGCGCCAGCAGGTTAGGCGGGGGCAAGGAGGATGAGCAGTTCTTC
>once|.|TRBJ2-5|TRBV11-2
CASSSLGTATQYF
TGTGCCAGCAGCTCCCTGGGCACGGCGACCCAGTACTTC
>.|TRBD1|TRBJ2-6|TRBV30
CAWSADRAGANVLTF
TGTGCCTGGAGCGCAGACAGGGCTGGGGCCAACGTCCTGACTTTC
>.|.|TRBJ2-7|TRBV25-1
CASSDQFEQYF
TGTGCCAGCAGTGACCAGTTCGAGCAGTACTTC
>.|TRBD1|TRBJ1-2|TRBV5-1
CASSTWTGSWGYTF
TGCGCCAGCAGCACCTGGACAGGGTCGTGGGGCTACACCTTC
>once|.|TRBJ2-4|TRBV4-1
CASSQVTDKNIQYF
TGCGCCAGCAGCCAAGTGACAGACAAAAACATTCAGTACTTC
>.|TRBD1|TRBJ2-7|TRBV19
CASSIADRDYEQYF
TGTGCCAGTAGTATCGCGGACAGGGACTACGAGCAGTACTTC
>once|.|TRBJ1-3|TRBV11-2
CASSLEPRLNSGNTIYF
TGTGCCAGCAGCTTAGAGCCCAGGTTAAACTCTGGAAACACCATATATTTT
>.|.|TRBJ2-3|TRBV7-9
CASSTNFEALGTQYF
TGTGCCAGCAGCACCAACTTCGAGGCTTTGGGTACGCAGTATTTT
>.|TRBD1|TRBJ1-2|TRBV6-5
CASGTGGDYGYTF
TGTGCCAGTGGGACAGGAGGGGACTATGGCTACACCTTC
>.|TRBD1|TRBJ1-5|TRBV5-7
CASSYRGAQPQHF
TGTGCCAGCAGCTACAGGGGAGCGCAGCCCCAGCATTTT
>.|TRBD1|TRBJ2-7|TRBV29-1
CSVQGPTINYEQYF
TGCAGCGTACAGGGGCCGACAATTAACTACGAGCAGTACTTC
>.|TRBD1|TRBJ2-5|TRBV18
CASSPGQGETQYF
TGTGCCAGCTCACCGGGACAGGGAGAGACCCAGTACTTC
>.|TRBD2|TRBJ2-3|TRBV13
CASSPPGLAGGDTQYF
TGTGCCAGCAGCCCTCCGGGACTAGCGGGAGGAGATACGCAGTATTTT
>.|.|TRBJ2-2|TRBV11-3
CASSLVAATTGELFF
TGTGCCAGCAGCTTGGTGGCAGCGACCACCGGGGAGCTGTTTTTT
>once|TRBD1|TRBJ1-2|TRBV4-1
CASSRNRGDYGYTF
TGCGCCAGCAGCCGAAACAGGGGTGACTATGGCTACACCTTC
>.|.|TRBJ1-2|TRBV11-2
CASRHYGHSYGYTF
TGTGCCAGCAGACATTACGGACACTCTTATGGCTACACCTTC
>.|.|TRBJ1-6|TRBV28
CASSLSTGLGNSPLHF
TGTGCCAGCAGTTTATCAACAGGGTTGGGCAATTCACCCCTCCACTTT
>once|TRBD1|TRBJ2-7|TRBV27
CASSFSQTTGQPYEQYF
TGTGCCAGCAGTTTCTCACAAACGACGGGACAGCCCTACGAGCAGTACTTC
>.|TRBD1|TRBJ1-2|TRBV5-1
CASSRTTGARDYGYTF
TGCGCCAGCAGCAGGACGACAGGGGCCCGGGACTATGGCTACACCTTC
>.|.|TRBJ2-3|TRBV12-5
CASGLEDRFGHTQYF
TGTGCTAGTGGTTTGGAAGACAGGTTCGGTCATACGCAGTATTTT
>.|.|TRBJ1-1|TRBV5-6
CASSLGGGARDTEAFF
TGTGCCAGCAGCTTGGGAGGGGGGGCCAGGGACACTGAAGCTTTCTTT
>.|.|TRBJ2-5|TRBV6-5
CASSTSRETQYF
TGTGCCAGCAGTACTAGTAGGGAGACCCAGTACTTC
>.|TRBD1|TRBJ2-2|TRBV6-4
CASTPRTGVDTGELFF
TGTGCCAGCACTCCACGGACAGGGGTGGACACCGGGGAGCTGTTTTTT
>.|.|TRBJ1-1|TRBV27
CASSSIRDANTEAFF
TGTGCCAGCAGTTCAATCCGGGATGCGAACACTGAAGCTTTCTTT
>.|.|TRBJ2-5|TRBV7-9
CASSLVAQETQYF
TGTGCCAGCAGCTTAGTGGCCCAAGAGACCCAGTACTTC
>once|TRBD1|TRBJ1-1|TRBV4-1
CASRRTGAPTEAFF
TGCGCCAGCAGACGGACAGGGGCCCCCACTGAAGCTTTCTTT
>.|.|TRBJ2-7|TRBV27
CASSLGWGPSYEQYF
TGTGCCAGCAGTTTGGGGTGGGGGCCTTCCTACGAGCAGTACTTC
>.|.|TRBJ2-7|TRBV10-3
CAISETDSYYEQYF
TGTGCCATCAGTGAGACGGACAGCTACTACGAGCAGTACTTC
>.|.|TRBJ2-3|TRBV5-1
CASSLALGGAADTQYF
TGCGCCAGCAGCTTGGCCCTAGGGGGGGCTGCAGATACGCAGTATTTT
>.|TRBD2|TRBJ2-7|TRBV13
CASSPPREGREGEQYF
TGTGCCAGCAGCCCCCCAAGGGAGGGGAGAGAAGGCGAGCAGTACTTC
>.|.|TRBJ2-7|TRBV7-2
CASSSRQGSYEQYF
TGTGCCAGCAGCTCGAGGCAGGGATCCTACGAGCAGTACTTC
>.|TRBD1|TRBJ1-2|TRBV7-2
CASSSRPGQGAYGYTF
TGTGCCAGCAGCTCCAGACCGGGACAGGGGGCATATGGCTACACCTTC
>.|.|TRBJ2-3|TRBV9
CASSPLASSTDTQYF
TGTGCCAGCAGCCCCCTAGCGTCGAGCACAGATACGCAGTATTTT
>.|.|TRBJ2-1|TRBV25-1
CASTQTLAAGNEQFF
TGTGCCAGCACCCAAACGCTGGCGGCGGGCAATGAGCAGTTCTTC
>.|.|TRBJ2-2|TRBV5-1
CASSAGIVTGELFF
TGCGCCAGCAGCGCGGGTATTGTCACCGGGGAGCTGTTTTTT
>.|TRBD1|TRBJ1-2|TRBV9
CASSVDGDSVYGYTF
TGTGCCAGCAGCGTAGATGGGGACAGCGTGTATGGCTACACCTTC
>.|.|TRBJ1-2|TRBV4-2
CASSQDRTPLGAGYTF
TGTGCCAGCAGCCAAGACCGGACTCCCTTGGGGGCTGGCTACACCTTC
>.|TRBD1|TRBJ1-2|TRBV6-5
CASSQSGQGAGGYTF
TGTGCCAGCAGCCAGAGCGGACAGGGGGCGGGAGGCTACACCTTC
>.|TRBD1|TRBJ1-2|TRBV9
CASSVPLQGRTSPDYGYTF
TGTGCCAGCAGCGTCCCGCTACAGGGGCGTACGTCCCCTGACTATGGCTACACCTTC
>.|TRBD1|TRBJ1-5|TRBV6-5
CASSYSRGFGQPQHF
TGTGCCAGCAGTTACTCCAGGGGGTTCGGTCAGCCCCAGCATTTT
>.|.|TRBJ2-5|TRBV18
CASSPYTGETQYF
TGTGCCAGCTCCCCATATACGGGGGAGACCCAGTACTTC
>.|.|TRBJ2-2|TRBV10-3
CAISEGRGLGRLFF
TGTGCCATCAGTGAGGGGCGGGGGCTCGGCCGGCTGTTTTTT
>.|.|TRBJ2-2|TRBV2
CASSVGGAPGFTGELFF
TGTGCCAGCAGTGTCGGAGGGGCCCCAGGATTCACCGGGGAGCTGTTTTTT
>once|.|TRBJ2-3|TRBV6-4
CASSALADHTDTQYF
TGTGCCAGCAGTGCCTTAGCGGACCACACAGATACGCAGTATTTT